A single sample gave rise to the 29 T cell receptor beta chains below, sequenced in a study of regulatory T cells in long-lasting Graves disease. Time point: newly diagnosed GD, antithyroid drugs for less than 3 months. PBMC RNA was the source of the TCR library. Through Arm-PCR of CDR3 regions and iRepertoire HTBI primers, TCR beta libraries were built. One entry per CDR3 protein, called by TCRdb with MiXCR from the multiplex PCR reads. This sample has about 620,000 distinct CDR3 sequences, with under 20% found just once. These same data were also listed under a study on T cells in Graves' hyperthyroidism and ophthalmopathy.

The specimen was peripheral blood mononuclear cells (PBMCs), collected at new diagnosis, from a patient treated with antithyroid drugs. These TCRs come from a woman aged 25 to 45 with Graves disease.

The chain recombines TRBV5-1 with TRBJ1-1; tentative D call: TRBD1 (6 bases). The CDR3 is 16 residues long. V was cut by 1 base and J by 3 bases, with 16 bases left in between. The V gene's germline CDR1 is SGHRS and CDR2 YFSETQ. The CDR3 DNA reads TGCGCCAGCAGCTTGAGAGGGGCAGGGGCAGACACTGAAGCTTTCTTT. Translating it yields CASSLRGAGADTEAFF.

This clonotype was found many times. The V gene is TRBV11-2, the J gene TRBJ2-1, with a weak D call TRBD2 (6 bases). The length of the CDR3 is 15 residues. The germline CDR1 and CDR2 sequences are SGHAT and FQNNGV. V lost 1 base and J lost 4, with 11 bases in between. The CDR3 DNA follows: TGTGCCAGCAGCTTAGTACTAGCCTCTTACAATGAGCAGTTCTTC. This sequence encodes CASSLVLASYNEQFF.

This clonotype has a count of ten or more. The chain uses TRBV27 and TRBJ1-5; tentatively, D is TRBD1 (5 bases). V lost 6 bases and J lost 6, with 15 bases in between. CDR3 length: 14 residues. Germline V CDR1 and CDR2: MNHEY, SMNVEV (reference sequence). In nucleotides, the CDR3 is TGTGCCAGCAGCCCGGGGGGGGTTGGTCAGCCCCAGCATTTT. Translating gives CASSPGGVGQPQHF.

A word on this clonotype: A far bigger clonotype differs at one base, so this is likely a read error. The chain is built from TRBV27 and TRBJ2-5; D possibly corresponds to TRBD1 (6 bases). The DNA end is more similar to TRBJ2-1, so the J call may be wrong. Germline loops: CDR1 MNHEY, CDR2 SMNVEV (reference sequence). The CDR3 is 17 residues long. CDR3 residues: CANSLQGSGHIDNEQFF. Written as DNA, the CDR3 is TGTGCCAACAGTCTTCAAGGGTCGGGACACATAGACAATGAGCAGTTCTTC.

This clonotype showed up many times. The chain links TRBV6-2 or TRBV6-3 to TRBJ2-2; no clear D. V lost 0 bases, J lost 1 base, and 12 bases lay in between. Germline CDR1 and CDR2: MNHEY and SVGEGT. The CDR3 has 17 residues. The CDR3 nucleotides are TGTGCCAGCAGTTACTCGAATCGGGCTAGGAACACCGGGGAGCTGTTTTTT. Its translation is CASSYSNRARNTGELFF.

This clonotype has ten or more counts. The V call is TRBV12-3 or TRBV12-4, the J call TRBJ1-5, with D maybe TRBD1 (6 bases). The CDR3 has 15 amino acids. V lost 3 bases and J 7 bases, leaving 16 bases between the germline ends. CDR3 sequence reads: CASSLGQGSLQPQHF. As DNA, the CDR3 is TGTGCCAGCAGTTTGGGCCAGGGGTCCCTACAGCCCCAGCATTTT.

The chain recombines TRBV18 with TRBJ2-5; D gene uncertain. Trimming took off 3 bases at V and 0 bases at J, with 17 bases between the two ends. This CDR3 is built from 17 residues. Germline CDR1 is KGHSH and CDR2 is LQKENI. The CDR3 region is CASSPVPTSSYQETQYF. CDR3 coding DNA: TGTGCCAGCTCACCCGTCCCGACCTCATCGTACCAAGAGACCCAGTACTTC.

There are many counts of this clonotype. Here the CDR3 DNA reads TGTGCCATCAGATCAGATGGGACAGGTTTTCCCTCAGGTGATACGCAGTATTTT. Its translation: CAIRSDGTGFPSGDTQYF. The chain recombines TRBV10-3 with TRBJ2-3, with TRBD1 identical over 8 bases. CDR1 is ENHRY, CDR2 SYGVKD, per germline. This CDR3 is 18 amino acids long. Trimming removed 6 bases from V and 6 bases from J; junction bases left unmatched: 20.

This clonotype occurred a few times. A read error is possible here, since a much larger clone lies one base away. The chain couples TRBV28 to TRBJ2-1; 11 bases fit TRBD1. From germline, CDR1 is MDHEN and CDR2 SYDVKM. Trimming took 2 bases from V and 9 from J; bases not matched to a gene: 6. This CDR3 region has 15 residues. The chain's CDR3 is CASSLGQGAVSEQFF. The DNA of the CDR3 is TGTGCCAGCAGTTTAGGACAGGGGGCTGTCAGTGAGCAGTTCTTC.

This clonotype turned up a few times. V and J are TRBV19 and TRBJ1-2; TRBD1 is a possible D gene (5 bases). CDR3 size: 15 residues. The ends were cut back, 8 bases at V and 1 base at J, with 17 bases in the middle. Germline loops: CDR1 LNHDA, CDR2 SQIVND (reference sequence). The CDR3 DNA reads TGTGCCAGTCAGGAGGGGCGCGGTTATAACTATGGCTACACCTTC. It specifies CASQEGRGYNYGYTF.

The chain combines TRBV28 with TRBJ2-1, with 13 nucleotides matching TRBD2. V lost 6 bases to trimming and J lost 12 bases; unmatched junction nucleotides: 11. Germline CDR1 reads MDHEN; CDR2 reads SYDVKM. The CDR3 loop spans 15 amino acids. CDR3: CASRGWGLAGTGQFF. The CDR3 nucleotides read TGTGCCAGCAGGGGGTGGGGACTAGCGGGAACAGGGCAGTTCTTC.

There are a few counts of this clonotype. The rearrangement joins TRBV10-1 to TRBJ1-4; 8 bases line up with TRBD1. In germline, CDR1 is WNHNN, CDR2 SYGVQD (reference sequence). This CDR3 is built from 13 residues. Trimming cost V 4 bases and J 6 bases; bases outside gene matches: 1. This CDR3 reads CASSADRDEKLFF. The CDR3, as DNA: TGCGCCAGCAGTGCGGACAGGGATGAAAAACTGTTTTTT.

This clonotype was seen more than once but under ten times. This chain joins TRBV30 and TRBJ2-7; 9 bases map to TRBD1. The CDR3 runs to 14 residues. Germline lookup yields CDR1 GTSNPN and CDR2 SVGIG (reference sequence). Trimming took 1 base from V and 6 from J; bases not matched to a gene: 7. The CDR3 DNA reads TGTGCCTGGAGTGCAGCGGGACAGGGTTTCGAGCAGTACTTC. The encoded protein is CAWSAAGQGFEQYF.

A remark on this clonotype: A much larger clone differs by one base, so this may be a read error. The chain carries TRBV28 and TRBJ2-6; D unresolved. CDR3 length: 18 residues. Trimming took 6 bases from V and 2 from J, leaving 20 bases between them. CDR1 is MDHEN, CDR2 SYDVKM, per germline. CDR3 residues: CASRGSLAAVTGANVLTF. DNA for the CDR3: TGTGCCAGCAGGGGATCCTTGGCGGCGGTGACTGGGGCCAACGTCCTGACTTTC.

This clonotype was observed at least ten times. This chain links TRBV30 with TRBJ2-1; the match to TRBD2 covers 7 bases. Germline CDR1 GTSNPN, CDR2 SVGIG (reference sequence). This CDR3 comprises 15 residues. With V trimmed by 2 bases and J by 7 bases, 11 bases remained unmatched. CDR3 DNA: TGTGCCTGGAGTAGGGGTGCGGGGGAGAGTAATGAGCAGTTCTTC. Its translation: CAWSRGAGESNEQFF.

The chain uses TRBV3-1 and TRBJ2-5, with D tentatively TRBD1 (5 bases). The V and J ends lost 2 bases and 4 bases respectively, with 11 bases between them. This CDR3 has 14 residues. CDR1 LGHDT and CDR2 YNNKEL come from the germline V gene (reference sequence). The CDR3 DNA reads TGTGCCAGCAGCCAAATAGGGGAAATAGAGACCCAGTACTTC. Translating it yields CASSQIGEIETQYF.

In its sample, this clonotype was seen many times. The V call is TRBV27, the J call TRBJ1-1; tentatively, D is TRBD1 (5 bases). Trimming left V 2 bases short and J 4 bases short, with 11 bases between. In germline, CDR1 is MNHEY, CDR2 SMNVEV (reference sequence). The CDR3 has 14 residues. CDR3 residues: CASSLRGAGTEAFF. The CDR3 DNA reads TGTGCCAGCAGTTTACGAGGGGCCGGCACTGAAGCTTTCTTT.

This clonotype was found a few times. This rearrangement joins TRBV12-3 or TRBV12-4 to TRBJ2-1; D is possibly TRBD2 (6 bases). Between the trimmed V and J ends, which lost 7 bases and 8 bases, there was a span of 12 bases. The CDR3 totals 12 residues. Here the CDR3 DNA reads TGTGCCAGCAAGGAGGGCCGTGATGAGCAGTTCTTC. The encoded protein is CASKEGRDEQFF.

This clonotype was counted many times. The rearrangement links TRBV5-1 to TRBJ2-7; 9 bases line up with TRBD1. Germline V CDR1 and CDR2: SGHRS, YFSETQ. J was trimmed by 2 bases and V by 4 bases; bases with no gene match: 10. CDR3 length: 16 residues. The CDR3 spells CASSRTKQGATYEQYF. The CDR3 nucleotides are TGCGCCAGCAGCCGTACTAAACAGGGGGCGACCTACGAGCAGTACTTC.

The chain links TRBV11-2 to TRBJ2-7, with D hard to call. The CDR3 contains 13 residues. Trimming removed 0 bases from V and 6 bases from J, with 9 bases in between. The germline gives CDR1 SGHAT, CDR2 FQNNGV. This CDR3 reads CASSLEVPGEQYF. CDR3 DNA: TGTGCCAGCAGCTTAGAGGTTCCGGGCGAGCAGTACTTC.

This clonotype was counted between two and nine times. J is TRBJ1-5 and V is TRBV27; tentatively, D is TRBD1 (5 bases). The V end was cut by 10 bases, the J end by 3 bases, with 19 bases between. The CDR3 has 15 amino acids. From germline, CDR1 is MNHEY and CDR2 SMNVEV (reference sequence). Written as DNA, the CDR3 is TGTGCCACCAAAACGGGGCAGGGAGACAATCAGCCCCAGCATTTT. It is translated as CATKTGQGDNQPQHF.

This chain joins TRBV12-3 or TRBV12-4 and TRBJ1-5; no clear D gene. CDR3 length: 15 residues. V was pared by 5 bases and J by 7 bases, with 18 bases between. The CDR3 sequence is CASSRAASGDQPQHF. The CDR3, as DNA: TGTGCCAGCAGTAGGGCGGCGTCAGGTGACCAGCCCCAGCATTTT.

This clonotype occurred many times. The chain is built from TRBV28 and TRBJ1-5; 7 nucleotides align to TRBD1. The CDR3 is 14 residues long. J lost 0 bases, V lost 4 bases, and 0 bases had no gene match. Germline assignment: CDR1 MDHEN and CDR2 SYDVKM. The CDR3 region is CASSWDSSNQPQHF. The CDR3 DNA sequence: TGTGCCAGCAGTTGGGACAGTAGCAATCAGCCCCAGCATTTT.

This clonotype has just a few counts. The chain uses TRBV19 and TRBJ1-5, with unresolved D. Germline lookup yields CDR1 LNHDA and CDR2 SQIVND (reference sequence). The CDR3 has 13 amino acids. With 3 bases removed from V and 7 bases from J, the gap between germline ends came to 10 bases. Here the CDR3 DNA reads TGTGCCAGTAGTATTGGGCGGTACCAGCCCCAGCATTTT. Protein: CASSIGRYQPQHF.

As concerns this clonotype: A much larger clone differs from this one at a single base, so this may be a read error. CDR3 nucleotide sequence: TGCGCCAGCAGAGGGACAGTCCAAGAGACCCAGTACTTC. Protein sequence: CASRGTVQETQYF. The J gene is TRBJ2-5, the V gene TRBV5-1; TRBD1 aligns across 7 bases. The CDR3 contains 13 residues. Germline loops: CDR1 SGHRS, CDR2 YFSETQ. Germline trimming cut 5 bases from V and 1 base from J; bases unmatched to any gene: 2.

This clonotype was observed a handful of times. The CDR3 region has the DNA TGTGCCAGCAGTACCCCCCGGGGGCCACAAGAGACCCAGTACTTC. Protein: CASSTPRGPQETQYF. The rearrangement links TRBV6-1 to TRBJ2-5, with D tentatively TRBD1 or TRBD2 (6 bases each). Trimming left V 5 bases short and J 2 bases short, with 15 bases between. Germline V gene lookup returns CDR1 MNHNS and CDR2 SASEGT. This CDR3 spans 15 amino acids.

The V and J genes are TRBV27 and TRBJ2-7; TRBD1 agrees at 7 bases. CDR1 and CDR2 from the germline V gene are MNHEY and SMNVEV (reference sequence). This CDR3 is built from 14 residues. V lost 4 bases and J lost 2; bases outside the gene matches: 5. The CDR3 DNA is TGTGCCAGCAGTTCACAGGGGAACCCCTACGAGCAGTACTTC. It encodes CASSSQGNPYEQYF.

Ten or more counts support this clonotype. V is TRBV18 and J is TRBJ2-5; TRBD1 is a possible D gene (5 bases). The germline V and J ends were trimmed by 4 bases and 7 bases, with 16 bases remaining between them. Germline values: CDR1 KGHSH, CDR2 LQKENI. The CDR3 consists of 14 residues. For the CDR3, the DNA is TGTGCCAGCTCACAGAATACAGGTCGAGTGACCCAGTACTTC. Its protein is CASSQNTGRVTQYF.

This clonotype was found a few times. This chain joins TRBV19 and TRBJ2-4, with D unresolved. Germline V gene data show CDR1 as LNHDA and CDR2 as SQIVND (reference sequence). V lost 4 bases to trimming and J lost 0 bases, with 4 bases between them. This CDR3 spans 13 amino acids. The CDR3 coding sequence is TGTGCCAGTAGTACAAAAGCCAAAAACATTCAGTACTTC. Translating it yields CASSTKAKNIQYF.